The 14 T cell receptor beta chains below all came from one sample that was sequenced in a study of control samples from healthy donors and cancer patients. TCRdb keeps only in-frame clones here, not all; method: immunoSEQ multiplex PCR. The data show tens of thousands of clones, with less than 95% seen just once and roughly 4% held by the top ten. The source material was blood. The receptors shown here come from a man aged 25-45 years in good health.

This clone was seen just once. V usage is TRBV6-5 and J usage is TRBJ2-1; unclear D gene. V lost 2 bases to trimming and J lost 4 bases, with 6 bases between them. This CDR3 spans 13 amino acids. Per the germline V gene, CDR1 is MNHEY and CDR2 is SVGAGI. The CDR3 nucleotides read TGTGCCAGCAGTTACCAGGAGTACAATGAGCAGTTCTTC. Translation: CASSYQEYNEQFF.

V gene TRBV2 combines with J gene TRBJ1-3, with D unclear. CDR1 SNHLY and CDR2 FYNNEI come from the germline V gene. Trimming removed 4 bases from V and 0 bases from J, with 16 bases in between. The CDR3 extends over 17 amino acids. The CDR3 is CASSALPAGNSGNTIYF. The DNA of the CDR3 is TGTGCCAGCAGTGCCCTCCCTGCGGGAAACTCTGGAAACACCATATATTTT.

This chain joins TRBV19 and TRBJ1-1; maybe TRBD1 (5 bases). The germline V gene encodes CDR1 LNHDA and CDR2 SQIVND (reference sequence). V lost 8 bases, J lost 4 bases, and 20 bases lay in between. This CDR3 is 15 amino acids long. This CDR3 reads CASRSGGGEGTEAFF. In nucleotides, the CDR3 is TGTGCCAGTCGATCCGGGGGGGGTGAGGGCACTGAAGCTTTCTTT.

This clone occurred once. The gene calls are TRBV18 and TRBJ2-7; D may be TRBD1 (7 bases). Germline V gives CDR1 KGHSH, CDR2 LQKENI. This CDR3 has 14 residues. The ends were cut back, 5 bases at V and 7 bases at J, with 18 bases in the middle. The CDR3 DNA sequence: TGTGCCAGCTCAACTAGGACGGGGGACAGAGAGCAGTACTTC. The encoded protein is CASSTRTGDREQYF.

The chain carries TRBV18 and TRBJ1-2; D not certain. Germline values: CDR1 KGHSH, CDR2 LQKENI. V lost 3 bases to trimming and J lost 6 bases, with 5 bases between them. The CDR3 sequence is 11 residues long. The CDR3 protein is CASSPSDGYTF. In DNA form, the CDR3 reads TGTGCCAGCTCACCCTCCGATGGCTACACCTTC.

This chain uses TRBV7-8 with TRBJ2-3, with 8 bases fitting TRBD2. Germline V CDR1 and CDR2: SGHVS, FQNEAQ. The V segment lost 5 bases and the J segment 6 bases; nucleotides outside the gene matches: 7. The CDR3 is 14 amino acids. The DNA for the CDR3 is TGTGCCAGCAGCGTCAGCGGGGGTAGGGATACGCAGTATTTT. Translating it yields CASSVSGGRDTQYF.

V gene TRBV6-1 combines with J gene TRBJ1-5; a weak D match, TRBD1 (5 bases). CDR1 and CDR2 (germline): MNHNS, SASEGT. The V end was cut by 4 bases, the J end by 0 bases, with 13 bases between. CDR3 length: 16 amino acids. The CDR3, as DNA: TGTGCCAGCAGTGTGGGACCGGGGGTTAGCAATCAGCCCCAGCATTTT. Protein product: CASSVGPGVSNQPQHF.

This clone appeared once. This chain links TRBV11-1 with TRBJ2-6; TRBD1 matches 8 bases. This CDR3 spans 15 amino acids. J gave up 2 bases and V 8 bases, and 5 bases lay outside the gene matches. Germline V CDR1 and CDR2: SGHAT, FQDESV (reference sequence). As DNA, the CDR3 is TGTGCCAGCCTCCAGGGGGCTGCTGGGGCCAACGTCCTGACTTTC. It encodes CASLQGAAGANVLTF.

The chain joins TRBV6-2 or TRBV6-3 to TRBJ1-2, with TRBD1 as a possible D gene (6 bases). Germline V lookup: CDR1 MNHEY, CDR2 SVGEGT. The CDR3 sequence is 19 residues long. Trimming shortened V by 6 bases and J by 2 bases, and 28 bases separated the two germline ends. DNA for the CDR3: TGTGCCAGCAGCCTACCGAACACGCCGGGACAAGGATTCAACTATGGCTACACCTTC. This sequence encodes CASSLPNTPGQGFNYGYTF.

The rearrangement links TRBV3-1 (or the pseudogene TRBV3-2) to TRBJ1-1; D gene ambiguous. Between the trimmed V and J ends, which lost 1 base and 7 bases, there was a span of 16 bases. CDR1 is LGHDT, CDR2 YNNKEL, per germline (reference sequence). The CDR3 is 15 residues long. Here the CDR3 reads CASSQVVRVQVEAFF. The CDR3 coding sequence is TGTGCCAGCAGCCAAGTAGTGCGGGTACAAGTTGAAGCTTTCTTT.

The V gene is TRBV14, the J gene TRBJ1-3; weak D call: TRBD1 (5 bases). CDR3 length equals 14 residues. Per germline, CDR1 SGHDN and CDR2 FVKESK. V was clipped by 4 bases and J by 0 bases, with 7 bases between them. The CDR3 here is CASSPGHSGNTIYF. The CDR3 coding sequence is TGTGCCAGCAGCCCGGGGCACTCTGGAAACACCATATATTTT.

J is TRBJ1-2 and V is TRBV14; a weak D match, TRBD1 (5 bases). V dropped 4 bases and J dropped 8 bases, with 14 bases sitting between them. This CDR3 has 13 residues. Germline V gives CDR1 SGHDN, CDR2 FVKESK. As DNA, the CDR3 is TGTGCCAGCAGCCCCTACCCAGGGACGGGCTACACCTTC. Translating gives CASSPYPGTGYTF. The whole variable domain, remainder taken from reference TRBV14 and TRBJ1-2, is EAGVTQFPSHSVIEKGQTVTLRCDPISGHDNLYWYRRVMGKEIKFLLHFVKESKQDESGMPNNRFLAERTGGTYSTLKVQPAELEDSGVYFCASSPYPGTGYTFGSGTRLTVV.

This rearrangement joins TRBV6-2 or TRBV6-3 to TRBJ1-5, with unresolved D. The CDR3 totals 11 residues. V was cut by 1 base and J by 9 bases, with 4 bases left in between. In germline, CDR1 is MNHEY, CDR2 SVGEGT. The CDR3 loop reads CASSYLGPQHF. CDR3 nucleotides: TGTGCCAGCAGTTACTTGGGGCCCCAGCATTTT.

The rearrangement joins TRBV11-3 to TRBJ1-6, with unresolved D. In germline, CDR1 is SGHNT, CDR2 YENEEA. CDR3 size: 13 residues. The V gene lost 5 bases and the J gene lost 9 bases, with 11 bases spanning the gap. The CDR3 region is CASSLSLGSPLHF. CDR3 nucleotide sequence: TGTGCCAGCAGCCTAAGCTTGGGTTCACCCCTCCACTTT.